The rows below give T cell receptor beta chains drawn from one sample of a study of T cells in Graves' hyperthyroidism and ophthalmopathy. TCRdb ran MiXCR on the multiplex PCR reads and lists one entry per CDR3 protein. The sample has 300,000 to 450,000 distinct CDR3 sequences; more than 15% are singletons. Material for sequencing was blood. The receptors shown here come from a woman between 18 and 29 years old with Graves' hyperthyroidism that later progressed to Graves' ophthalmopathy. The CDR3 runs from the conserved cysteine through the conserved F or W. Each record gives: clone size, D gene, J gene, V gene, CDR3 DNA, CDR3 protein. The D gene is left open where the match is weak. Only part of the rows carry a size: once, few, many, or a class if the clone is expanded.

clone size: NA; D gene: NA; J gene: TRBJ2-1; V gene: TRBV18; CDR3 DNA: TGTGCCAGCTCACCGGTCCTGCCTTTCCGGGACCCCCGGGGGTATGAGCAGTTCTTC; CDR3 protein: CASSPVLPFRDPRGYEQFF
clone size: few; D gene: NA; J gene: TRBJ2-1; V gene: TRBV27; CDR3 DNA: TGTGCCAGCAGTTTTACCGGGAATGAGCAGTTCTTC; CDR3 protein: CASSFTGNEQFF
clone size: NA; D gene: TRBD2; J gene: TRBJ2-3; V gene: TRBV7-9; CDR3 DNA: TGTGCCAGCAGCTTAGTTACTAGCGGGAGTGGAGATACGCAGTATTTT; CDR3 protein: CASSLVTSGSGDTQYF
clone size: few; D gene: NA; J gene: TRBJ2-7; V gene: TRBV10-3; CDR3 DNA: TGTGCCATCAGTGAGGGGGACGGTTCCTACGAGCAGTACTTC; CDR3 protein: CAISEGDGSYEQYF
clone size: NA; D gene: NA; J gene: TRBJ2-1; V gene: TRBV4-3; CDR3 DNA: TGCGCCAGCAGCCAACAATTCCCGATGGGGAATCTTTATCCGCGCTCCTACAATGAGCAGTTCTTC; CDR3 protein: CASSQQFPMGNLYPRSYNEQFF
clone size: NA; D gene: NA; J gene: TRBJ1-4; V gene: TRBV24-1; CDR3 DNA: TGTGCCACCAGTGAGGGGACGGCAACTAATGAAAAACTGTTTTTT; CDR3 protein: CATSEGTATNEKLFF
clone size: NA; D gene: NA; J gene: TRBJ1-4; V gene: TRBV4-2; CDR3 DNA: TGTGCCAGCAGCCAAGATTGGCGGAATAATGAAAAACTGTTTTTT; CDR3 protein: CASSQDWRNNEKLFF
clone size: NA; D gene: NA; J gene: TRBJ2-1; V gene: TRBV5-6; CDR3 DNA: TGTGCCAGCGGGAGGGACAGGCCAACCTACAATGAGCAGTTCTTC; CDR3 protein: CASGRDRPTYNEQFF
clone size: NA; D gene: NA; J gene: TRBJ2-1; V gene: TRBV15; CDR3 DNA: TGTGCCACCAGCAGAGGACAGGGGAGGGATGAGCAGTTCTTC; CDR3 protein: CATSRGQGRDEQFF
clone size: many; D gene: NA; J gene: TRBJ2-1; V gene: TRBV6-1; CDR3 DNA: TGTGCCAGCAGTTATCTGGCAGGCCTCTCCTACAATGAGCAGTTCTTC; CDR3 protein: CASSYLAGLSYNEQFF
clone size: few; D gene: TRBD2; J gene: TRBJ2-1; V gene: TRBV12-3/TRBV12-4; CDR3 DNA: TGTGCCAGCCTTCGTCTTACTAGCGGGCCTGACAATGAGCAGTTCTTC; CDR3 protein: CASLRLTSGPDNEQFF
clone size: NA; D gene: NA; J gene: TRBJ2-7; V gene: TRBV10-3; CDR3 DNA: TGTGCCATCAGTGAGGGTGCTAGCAGAAACTACGAGCAGTACTTC; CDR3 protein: CAISEGASRNYEQYF
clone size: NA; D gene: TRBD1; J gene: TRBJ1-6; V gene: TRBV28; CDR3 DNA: TGTGCCAGCAGGAATAGGGGGCTTGGGTTTTCACCCCTCCACTTT; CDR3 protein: CASRNRGLGFSPLHF
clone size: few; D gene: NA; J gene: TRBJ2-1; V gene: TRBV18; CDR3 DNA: TGTGCATCCGGGACCCAGGCATACAATGAGCAGTTCTTC; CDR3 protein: CASGTQAYNEQFF
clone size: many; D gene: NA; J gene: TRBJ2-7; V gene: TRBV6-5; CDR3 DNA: TGTGCCAGCAGTTACGGACAGCGATACTCCTACGAGCAGTACTTC; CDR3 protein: CASSYGQRYSYEQYF
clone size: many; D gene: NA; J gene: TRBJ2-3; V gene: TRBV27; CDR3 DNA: TGTGCCAGCAGTTTATCCTACGACTCCACAGATACGCAGTATTTT; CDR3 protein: CASSLSYDSTDTQYF
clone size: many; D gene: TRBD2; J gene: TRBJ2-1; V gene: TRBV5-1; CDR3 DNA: TGCGCCAGCAGCTTGCTTGCGGGAGTACCCTACAATGAGCAGTTCTTC; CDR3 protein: CASSLLAGVPYNEQFF
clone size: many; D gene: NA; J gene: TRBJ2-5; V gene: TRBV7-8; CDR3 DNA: TGTGCCAGCAGCTTAGTCGGCTTCGAGACCCAGTACTTC; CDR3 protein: CASSLVGFETQYF
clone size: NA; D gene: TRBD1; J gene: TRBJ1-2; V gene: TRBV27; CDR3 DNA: TGTGCCAGCAGTCCGGGACAGGGGATTGTATCGATTTCTCAGGGCTACACCTTC; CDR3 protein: CASSPGQGIVSISQGYTF
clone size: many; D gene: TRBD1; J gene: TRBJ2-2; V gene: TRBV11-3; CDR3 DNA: TGTGCCAGCAGCCCGGGACAGGGGGCGAGCACCGGGGAGCTGTTTTTT; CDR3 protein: CASSPGQGASTGELFF
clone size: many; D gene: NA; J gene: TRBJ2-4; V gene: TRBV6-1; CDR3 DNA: TGTGCCAGCAGGGGGCTAGCCAAAAACATTCAGTACTTC; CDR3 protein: CASRGLAKNIQYF
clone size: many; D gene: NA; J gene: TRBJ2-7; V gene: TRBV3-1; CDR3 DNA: TGTGCCAGCAGCCAAGAAGGAATTCGGGGCGAGCAGTACTTC; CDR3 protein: CASSQEGIRGEQYF
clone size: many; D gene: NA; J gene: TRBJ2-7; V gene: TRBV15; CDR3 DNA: TGTGCCACCAGCAGAGATAGGAATAGCGCCTACGAGCAGTACTTC; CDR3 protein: CATSRDRNSAYEQYF
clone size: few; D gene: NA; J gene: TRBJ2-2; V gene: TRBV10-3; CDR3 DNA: TGTGCCATCAGTGGACTGCCGGTCGCGAACACCGGGGAGCTGTTTTTT; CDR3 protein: CAISGLPVANTGELFF
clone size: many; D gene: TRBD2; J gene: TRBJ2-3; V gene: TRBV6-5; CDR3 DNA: TGTGCCAGCAGTTACCTCTCGGCGGGAGTAGGAGATACGCAGTATTTT; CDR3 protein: CASSYLSAGVGDTQYF
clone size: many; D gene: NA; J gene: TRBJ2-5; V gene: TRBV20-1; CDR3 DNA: TGCAGTGCTAGAGAAGGGTCAGAGACCCAGTACTTC; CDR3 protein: CSAREGSETQYF
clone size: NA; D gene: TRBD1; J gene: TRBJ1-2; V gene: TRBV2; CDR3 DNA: TGTGCCAGCAGTGATTTCTTGGACAGGGACTATGGCTACACCTTC; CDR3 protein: CASSDFLDRDYGYTF
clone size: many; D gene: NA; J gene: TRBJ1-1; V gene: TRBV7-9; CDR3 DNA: TGTGCCAGCAGCTTAGCCGGAGGTATGAACACTGAAGCTTTCTTT; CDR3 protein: CASSLAGGMNTEAFF
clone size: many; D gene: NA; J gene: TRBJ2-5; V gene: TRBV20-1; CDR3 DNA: TGCAGTGCTAGGCCCCTGGTGGGAGGTGCAGAGACCCAGTACTTC; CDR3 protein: CSARPLVGGAETQYF
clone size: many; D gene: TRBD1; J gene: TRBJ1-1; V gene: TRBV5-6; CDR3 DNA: TGTGCCAGCAGCTTGGACCCAGGGGGCTGGGGCACTGAAGCTTTCTTT; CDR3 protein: CASSLDPGGWGTEAFF
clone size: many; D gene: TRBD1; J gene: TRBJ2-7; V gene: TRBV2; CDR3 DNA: TGTGCCAGCAGTGTCACCGGGACAGCTTACGAGCAGTACTTC; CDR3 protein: CASSVTGTAYEQYF
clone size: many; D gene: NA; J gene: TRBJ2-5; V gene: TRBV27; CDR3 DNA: TGTGCCAGCAGTTTATTGCGCGGGACCCAGTACTTC; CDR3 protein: CASSLLRGTQYF
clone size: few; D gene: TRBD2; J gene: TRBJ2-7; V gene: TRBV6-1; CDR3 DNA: TGTGCCAGCAGACTTACAGGGGCTAGCGGGAGAAACTCCTACGAGCAGTACTTC; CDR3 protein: CASRLTGASGRNSYEQYF
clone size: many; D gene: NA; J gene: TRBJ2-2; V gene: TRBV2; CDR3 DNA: TGTGCCAGCAGTGAAGAACCCTGGGTAGGCGGGGAGCTGTTTTTT; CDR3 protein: CASSEEPWVGGELFF
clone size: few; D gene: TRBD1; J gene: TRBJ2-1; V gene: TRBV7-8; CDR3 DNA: TGTGCCAGCAGCTTAAAGTCCGGGACAGGGGATTTTTATGAGCAGTTCTTC; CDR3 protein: CASSLKSGTGDFYEQFF
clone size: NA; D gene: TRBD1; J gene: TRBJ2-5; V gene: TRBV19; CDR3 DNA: TGTGCCAGTAGTATTGGCGTCGGAAGGGGACAGACCCAAGAGACCCAGTACTTC; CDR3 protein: CASSIGVGRGQTQETQYF
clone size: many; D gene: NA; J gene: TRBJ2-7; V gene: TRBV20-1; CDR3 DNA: TGCAGTGCTAGAGTGGCAGGGGGACTGGGCGAGCAGTACTTC; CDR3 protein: CSARVAGGLGEQYF
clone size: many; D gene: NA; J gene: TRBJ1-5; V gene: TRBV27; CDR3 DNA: TGTGCCAGCAGGGGGGCGGATAGCAATCAGCCCCAGCATTTT; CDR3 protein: CASRGADSNQPQHF
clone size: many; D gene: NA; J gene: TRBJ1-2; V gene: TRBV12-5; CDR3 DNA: TGTGCTAGTGGTTCCATAACCCACCAGGGGACATATGGCTACACCTTC; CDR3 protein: CASGSITHQGTYGYTF
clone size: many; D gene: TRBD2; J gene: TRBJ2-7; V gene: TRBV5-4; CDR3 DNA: TGTGCCAGCAGCTTTAGCGGGAGTCCTTACGAGCAGTACTTC; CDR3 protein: CASSFSGSPYEQYF